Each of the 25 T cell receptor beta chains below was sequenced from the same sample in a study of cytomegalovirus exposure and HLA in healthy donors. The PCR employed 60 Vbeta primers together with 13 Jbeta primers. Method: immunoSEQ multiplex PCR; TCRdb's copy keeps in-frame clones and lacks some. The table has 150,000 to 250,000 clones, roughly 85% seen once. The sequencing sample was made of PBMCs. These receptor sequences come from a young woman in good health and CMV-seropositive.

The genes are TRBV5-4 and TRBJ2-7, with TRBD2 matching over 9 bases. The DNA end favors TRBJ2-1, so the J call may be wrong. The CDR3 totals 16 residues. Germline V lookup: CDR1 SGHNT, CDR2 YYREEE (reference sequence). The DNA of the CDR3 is TGTGCCAGCAGCTTGTCCCCCCTAGCGGGACCCAATGAGCAGTTCTTC. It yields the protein CASSLSPLAGPNEQFF.

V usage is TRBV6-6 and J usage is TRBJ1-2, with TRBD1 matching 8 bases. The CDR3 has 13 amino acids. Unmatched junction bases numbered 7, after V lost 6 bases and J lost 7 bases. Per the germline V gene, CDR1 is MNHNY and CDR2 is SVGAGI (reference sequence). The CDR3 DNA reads TGTGCCAGCAGGACAGGGGATGGAGTTGGCTACACCTTC. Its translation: CASRTGDGVGYTF.

CDR3 sequence reads: CASSVTSSYNSPLHF. CDR3 coding DNA: TGTGCCAGCAGCGTAACAAGCTCCTATAATTCACCCCTCCACTTT. V is TRBV9 and J is TRBJ1-6; D uncertain. CDR1 and CDR2 from the germline V gene are SGDLS and YYNGEE. V lost 1 base and J lost 0, with 5 bases in between. The CDR3 extends over 15 amino acids. The full variable domain, in which reference TRBV9 and TRBJ1-6 provide the parts outside the CDR3, is DSGVTQTPKHLITATGQRVTLRCSPRSGDLSVYWYQQSLDQGLQFLIQYYNGEERAKGNILERFSAQQFPDLHSELNLSSLELGDSALYFCASSVTSSYNSPLHFGNGTRLTVT.

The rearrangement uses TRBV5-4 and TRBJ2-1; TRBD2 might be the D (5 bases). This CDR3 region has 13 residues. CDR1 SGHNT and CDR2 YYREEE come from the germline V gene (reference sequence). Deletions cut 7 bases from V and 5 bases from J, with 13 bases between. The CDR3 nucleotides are TGTGCCAGCGTCCAGCGGAGGAACAATGAGCAGTTCTTC. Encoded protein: CASVQRRNNEQFF.

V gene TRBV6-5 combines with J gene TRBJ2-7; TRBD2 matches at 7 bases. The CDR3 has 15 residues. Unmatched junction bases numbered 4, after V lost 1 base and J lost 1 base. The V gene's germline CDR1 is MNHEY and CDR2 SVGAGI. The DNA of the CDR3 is TGTGCCAGCAGTTACTTTGGGGGGGAATCCTACGAGCAGTACTTC. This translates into CASSYFGGESYEQYF.

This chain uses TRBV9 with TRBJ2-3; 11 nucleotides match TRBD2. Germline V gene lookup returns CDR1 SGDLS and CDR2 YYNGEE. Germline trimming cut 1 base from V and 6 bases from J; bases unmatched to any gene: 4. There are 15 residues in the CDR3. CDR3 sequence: CASSVTSGSGDTQYF. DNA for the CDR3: TGTGCCAGCAGCGTAACTAGCGGGAGTGGGGATACGCAGTATTTT.

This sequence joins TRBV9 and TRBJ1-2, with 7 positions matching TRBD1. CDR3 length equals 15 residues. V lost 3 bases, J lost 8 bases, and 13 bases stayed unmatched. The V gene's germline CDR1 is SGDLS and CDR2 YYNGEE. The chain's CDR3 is CASSAHGRTGDGYTF. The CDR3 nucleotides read TGTGCCAGCAGCGCCCATGGCAGAACAGGGGACGGCTACACCTTC.

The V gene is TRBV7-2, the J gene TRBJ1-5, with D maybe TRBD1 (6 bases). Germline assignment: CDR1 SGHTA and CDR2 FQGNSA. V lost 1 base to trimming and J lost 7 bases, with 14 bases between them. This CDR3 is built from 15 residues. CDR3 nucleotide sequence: TGTGCCAGCAGCTTAGATAGGGGGACGATCCAGCCCCAGCATTTT. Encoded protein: CASSLDRGTIQPQHF.

The CDR3, as DNA: TGCGCCAGCAGCCAAGATATAACTAGCGGGATGGATACGCAGTATTTT. Translating gives CASSQDITSGMDTQYF. The V call is TRBV4-3, the J call TRBJ2-3; 10 nucleotides match TRBD2. V gave up 0 bases and J gave up 6 bases; unmatched junction bases: 6. The CDR3 loop spans 16 amino acids. CDR1 and CDR2 from the germline V gene are LGHNA and YSLEER.

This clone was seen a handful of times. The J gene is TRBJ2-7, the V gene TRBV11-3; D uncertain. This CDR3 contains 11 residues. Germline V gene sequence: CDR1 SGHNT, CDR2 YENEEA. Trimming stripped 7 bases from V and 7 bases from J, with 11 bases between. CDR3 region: CASTGSREQYF. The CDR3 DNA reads TGTGCCAGCACCGGGTCGAGGGAGCAGTACTTC.

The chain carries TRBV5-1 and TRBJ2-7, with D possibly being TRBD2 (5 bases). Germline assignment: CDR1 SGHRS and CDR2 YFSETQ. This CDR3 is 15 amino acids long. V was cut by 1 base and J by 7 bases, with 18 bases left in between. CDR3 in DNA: TGCGCCAGCAGCTTGAAAGGCGGGTGGACGATTGAGCAGTACTTC. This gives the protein CASSLKGGWTIEQYF.

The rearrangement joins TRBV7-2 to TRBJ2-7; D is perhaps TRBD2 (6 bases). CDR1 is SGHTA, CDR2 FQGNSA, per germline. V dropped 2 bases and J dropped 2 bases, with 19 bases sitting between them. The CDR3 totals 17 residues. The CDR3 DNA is TGTGCCAGCAGCTTATTCGGAGGTAGGCTAGCGCCCTACGAGCAGTACTTC. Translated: CASSLFGGRLAPYEQYF.

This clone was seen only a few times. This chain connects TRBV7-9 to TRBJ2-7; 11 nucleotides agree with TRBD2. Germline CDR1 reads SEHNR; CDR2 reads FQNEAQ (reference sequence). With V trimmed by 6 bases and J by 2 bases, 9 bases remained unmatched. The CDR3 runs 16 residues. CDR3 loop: CASRPTSGGHAYEQYF. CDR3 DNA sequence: TGTGCCAGCAGACCTACTAGCGGGGGCCACGCCTACGAGCAGTACTTC.

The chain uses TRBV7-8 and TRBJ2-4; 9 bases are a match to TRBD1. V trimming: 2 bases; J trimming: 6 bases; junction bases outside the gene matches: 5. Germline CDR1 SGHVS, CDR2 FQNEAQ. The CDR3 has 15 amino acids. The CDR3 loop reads CASSLYGQGRNIQYF. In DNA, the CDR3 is TGTGCCAGCAGCTTATATGGACAGGGGAGAAACATTCAGTACTTC.

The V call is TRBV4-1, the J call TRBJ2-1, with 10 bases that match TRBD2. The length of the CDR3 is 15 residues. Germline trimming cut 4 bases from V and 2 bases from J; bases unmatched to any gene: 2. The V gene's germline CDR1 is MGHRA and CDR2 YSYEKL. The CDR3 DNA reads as TGCGCCAGCAGCCGAACTAGCGGGGCCTACAATGAGCAGTTCTTC. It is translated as CASSRTSGAYNEQFF.

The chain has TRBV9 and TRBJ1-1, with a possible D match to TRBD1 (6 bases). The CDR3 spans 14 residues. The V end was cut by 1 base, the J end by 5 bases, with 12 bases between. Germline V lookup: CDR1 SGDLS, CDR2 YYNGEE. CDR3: CASSVIGGDTEAFF. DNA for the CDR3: TGTGCCAGCAGCGTAATAGGGGGAGATACTGAAGCTTTCTTT.

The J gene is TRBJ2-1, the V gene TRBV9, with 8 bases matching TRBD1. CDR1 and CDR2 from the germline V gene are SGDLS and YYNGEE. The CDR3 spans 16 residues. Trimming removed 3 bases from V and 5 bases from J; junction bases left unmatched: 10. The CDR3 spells CASSAERQGLNNEQFF. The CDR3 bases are TGTGCCAGCAGCGCCGAAAGACAGGGGCTCAACAATGAGCAGTTCTTC.

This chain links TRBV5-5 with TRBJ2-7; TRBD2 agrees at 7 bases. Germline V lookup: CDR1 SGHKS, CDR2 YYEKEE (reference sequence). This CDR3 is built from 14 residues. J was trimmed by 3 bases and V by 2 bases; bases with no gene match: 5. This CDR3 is CASSLGAGIYEQYF. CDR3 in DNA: TGTGCCAGCAGCTTAGGAGCGGGGATCTACGAGCAGTACTTC.

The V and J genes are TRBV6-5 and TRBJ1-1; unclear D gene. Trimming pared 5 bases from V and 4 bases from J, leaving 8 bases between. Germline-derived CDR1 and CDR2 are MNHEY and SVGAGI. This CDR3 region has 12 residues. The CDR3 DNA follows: TGTGCCAGCAGTCCCTTGGCCACTGAAGCTTTCTTT. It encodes CASSPLATEAFF.

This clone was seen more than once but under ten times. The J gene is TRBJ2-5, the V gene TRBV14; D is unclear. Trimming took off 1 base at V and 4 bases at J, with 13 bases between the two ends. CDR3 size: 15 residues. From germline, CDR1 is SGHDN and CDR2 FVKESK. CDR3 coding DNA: TGTGCCAGCAGCCAAGGGTGGTTCTATCGAGAGACCCAGTACTTC. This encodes CASSQGWFYRETQYF.

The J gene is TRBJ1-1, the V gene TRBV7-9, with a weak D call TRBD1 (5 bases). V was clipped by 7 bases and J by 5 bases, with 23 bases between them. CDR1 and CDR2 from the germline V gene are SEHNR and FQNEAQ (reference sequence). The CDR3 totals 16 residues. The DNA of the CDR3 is TGTGCCAGCACCCCACCCGGCGGTACAGGAAGAACTGAAGCTTTCTTT. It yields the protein CASTPPGGTGRTEAFF.

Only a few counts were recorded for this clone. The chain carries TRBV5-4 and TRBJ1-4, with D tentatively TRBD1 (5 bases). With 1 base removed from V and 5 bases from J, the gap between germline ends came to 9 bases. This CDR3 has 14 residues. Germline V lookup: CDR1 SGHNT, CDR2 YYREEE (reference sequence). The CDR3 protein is CASSLTGGNEKLFF. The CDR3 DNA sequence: TGTGCCAGCAGCTTGACAGGAGGGAATGAAAAACTGTTTTTT.

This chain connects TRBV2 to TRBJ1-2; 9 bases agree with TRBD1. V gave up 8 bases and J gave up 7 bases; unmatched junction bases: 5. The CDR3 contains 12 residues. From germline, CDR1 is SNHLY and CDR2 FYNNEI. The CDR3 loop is CASGQGLFGYTF. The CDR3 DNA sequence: TGTGCCAGCGGACAGGGGCTGTTTGGCTACACCTTC.

The CDR3 bases are TGTGCCAGTAGAGGGACAGATACGCAGTATTTT. Translating it yields CASRGTDTQYF. The genes are TRBV11-2 and TRBJ2-3; maybe TRBD2 (5 bases). Trimming pared 9 bases from V and 3 bases from J, leaving 7 bases between. The germline V gene has CDR1 SGHAT and CDR2 FQNNGV. The CDR3 loop spans 11 amino acids.

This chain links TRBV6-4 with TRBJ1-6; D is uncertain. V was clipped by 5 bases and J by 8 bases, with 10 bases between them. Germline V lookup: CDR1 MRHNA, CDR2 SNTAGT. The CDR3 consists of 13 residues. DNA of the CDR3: TGTGCCAGCAGTCACCGGTTAGATTCACCCCTCCACTTT. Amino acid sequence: CASSHRLDSPLHF.